The present T cell receptor beta chain was sequenced within a study of blood T cell repertoires in COVID-19. The method was immunoSEQ multiplex PCR; TCRdb's version includes in-frame clones alone and lacks a portion of them. The sample has a few hundred thousand clones; 85% are singletons. Those who participated ranged in age from roughly 18 to 100 years and resided in about two dozen US areas. In the 2 weeks before study entry, exposed participants met a COVID-19 case, which was PCR-confirmed or clinician-diagnosed. This clone came up once. The material sequenced was PBMCs or T cells enriched from blood (not recorded which). The receptor was isolated from a woman aged 45-59 years who had been exposed to COVID-19.

CDR3: CASSLVGGLSEQFF. In DNA, the CDR3 is TGTGCCAGCAGCTTAGTGGGGGGGTTAAGTGAGCAGTTCTTC. V gene TRBV7-2 combines with J gene TRBJ2-1, with 7 bases lining up with TRBD2. The CDR3 has 14 residues. Germline trimming cut 1 base from V and 9 bases from J; bases unmatched to any gene: 6. From germline, CDR1 is SGHTA and CDR2 FQGNSA.